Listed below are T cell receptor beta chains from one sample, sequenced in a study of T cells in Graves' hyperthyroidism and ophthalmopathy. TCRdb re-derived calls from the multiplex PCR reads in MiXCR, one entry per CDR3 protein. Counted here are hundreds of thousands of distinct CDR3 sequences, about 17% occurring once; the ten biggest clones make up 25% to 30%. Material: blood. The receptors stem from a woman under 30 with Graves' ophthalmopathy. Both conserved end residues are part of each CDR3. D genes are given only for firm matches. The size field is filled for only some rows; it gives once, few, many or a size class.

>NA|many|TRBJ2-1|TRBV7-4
TGTGCCAGCAGCTTAGATTGGGACCTGGACGTCCATGAGCAGTTCTTC
CASSLDWDLDVHEQFF
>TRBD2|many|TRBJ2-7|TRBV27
TGTGCCAGCAGTCAAACTAGCGGGGGGTACTACGAGCAGTACTTC
CASSQTSGGYYEQYF
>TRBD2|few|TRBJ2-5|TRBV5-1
TGCGCCAGCAGCTTAGCGCCCCAGGGAGGGGCAGAGACCCAGTACTTC
CASSLAPQGGAETQYF
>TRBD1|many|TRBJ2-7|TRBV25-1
TGTGCCAGCAGTGAATCCAGCATCGGGACAGGGGGTTACTACGAGCAGTACTTC
CASSESSIGTGGYYEQYF
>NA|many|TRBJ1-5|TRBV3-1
TGTGCCAGCAGCCGTATGCGGGGAAGGCCCCAGCATTTT
CASSRMRGRPQHF
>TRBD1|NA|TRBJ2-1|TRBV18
TGTGCCAGCTCACTGGGACAGAGGGAGACCCAGTTCTTC
CASSLGQRETQFF
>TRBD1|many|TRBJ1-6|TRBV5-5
TGTGCCAGCAGCGGGGACAGGGCGTTTTCACCCCTCCACTTT
CASSGDRAFSPLHF
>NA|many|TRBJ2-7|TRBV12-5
TGTGCTAGTGGCCCCCCTCAGGGTATCCCCTACGAGCAGTACTTC
CASGPPQGIPYEQYF
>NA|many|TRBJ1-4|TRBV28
TGTGCCAGCAGACCTTCAACTAATGAAAAACTGTTTTTT
CASRPSTNEKLFF
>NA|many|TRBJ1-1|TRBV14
TGTGCCAGCAGCCAAGCCCGGGACCGACGTTCCTATTTCTTT
CASSQARDRRSYFF
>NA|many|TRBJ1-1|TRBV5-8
TGTGCCAGCAGCTTTGCAGTGAACACTGAAGCTTTCTTT
CASSFAVNTEAFF
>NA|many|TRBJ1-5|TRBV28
TGTGCCAGCAGCAACAATCAGCCCCAGCATTTT
CASSNNQPQHF
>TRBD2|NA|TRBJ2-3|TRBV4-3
TGCGCCAGCAGCCAGGATCCAGCGGGAGATGCTACAGATACGCAGTATTTT
CASSQDPAGDATDTQYF
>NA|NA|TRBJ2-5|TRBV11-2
TGTGCCAGCAGCCCCCAGAGGGGGACGGCTAAAGAGACCCAGTACTTC
CASSPQRGTAKETQYF
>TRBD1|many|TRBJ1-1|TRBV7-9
TGTGCCAGCAGCTACACCCCTTGGACAGGAGGAGGCACTGAAGCTTTCTTT
CASSYTPWTGGGTEAFF
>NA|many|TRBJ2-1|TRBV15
TGTGCCACCAGCAGAGAGCCAAGCGACGAGCAGTTCTTC
CATSREPSDEQFF
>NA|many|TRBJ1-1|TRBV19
TGTGCCAGTACCTCAGGTGGGGGCATTGGTGAAGCTTTCTTT
CASTSGGGIGEAFF
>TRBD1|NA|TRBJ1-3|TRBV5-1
TGCGCCAGCAGCTTTGACAGGGGGCTGGGAAACACCATATATTTT
CASSFDRGLGNTIYF
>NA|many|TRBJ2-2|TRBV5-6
TGTGCCAGCAGCTTGGGGGTTTTTGACAACCTACACCCCGGGGAGCTGTTTTTT
CASSLGVFDNLHPGELFF
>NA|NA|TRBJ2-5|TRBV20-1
TGCAGTGCTAGGCCGGCCGGGGCGGGTTACCAAGAGACCCAGTACTTC
CSARPAGAGYQETQYF
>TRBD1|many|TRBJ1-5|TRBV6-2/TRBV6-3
TGTGCCAGCAGTCGGACAGGGGCGGTCAGCCAGCCCCAGCATTTT
CASSRTGAVSQPQHF
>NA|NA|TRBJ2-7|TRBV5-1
TGCGCCAGCAGCTTGGTCTCGGACGGATCCTACGAGCAGTACTTC
CASSLVSDGSYEQYF
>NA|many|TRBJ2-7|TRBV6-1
TGTGCCAGCAGTTCAGTATACGAGCAGTACTTC
CASSSVYEQYF
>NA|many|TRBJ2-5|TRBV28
TGTGCCAGCAGTTTAACCTACTCCCAAAGGGAGACCCAGTACTTC
CASSLTYSQRETQYF
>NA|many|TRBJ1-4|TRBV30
TGTGCCTGGAGTAGGGACGCGAGGGAGAGGAAAAAACTGTTTTTT
CAWSRDARERKKLFF
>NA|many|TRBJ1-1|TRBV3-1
TGTGCCAGCAGGGCCGGACAGTGGACTGAAGCTTTCTTT
CASRAGQWTEAFF
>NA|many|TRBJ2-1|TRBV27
TGTGCCAGCAGTTTAGTCCCAGCACACAATGAGCAGTTCTTC
CASSLVPAHNEQFF
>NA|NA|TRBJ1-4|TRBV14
TGTGCCAACAGCCAAGATCCGAGGCACTTACTAAGACCGGGTAATGAAAAACTGTTTTTT
CANSQDPRHLLRPGNEKLFF
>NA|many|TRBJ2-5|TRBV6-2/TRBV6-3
TGTGCCAGCAAACCCGCGGGGAGTCTAGAGACCCAGTACTTC
CASKPAGSLETQYF
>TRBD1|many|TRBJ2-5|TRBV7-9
TGTGCCAGCAGCTTAGGCCTCGTAACCGGGACAGGGGTCTACCAAGAGACCCAGTACTTC
CASSLGLVTGTGVYQETQYF
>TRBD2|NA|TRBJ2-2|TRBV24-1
TGTGCCACCAGTGATGCCCCTAGCGGGGGGCATAGCGGGGAGCTGTTTTTT
CATSDAPSGGHSGELFF
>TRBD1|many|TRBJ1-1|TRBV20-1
TGCAGTGCGACTATGGGACAGGCGGTTGACACTGAAGCTTTCTTT
CSATMGQAVDTEAFF
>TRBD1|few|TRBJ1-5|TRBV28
TGTGCCAGCAGTTCTCTCGGGACAGGGGGCGAGCCCCAGCATTTT
CASSSLGTGGEPQHF
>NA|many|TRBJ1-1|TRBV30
TGTGCCTGGAAATGGGGGGCAACTGAAGCTTTCTTT
CAWKWGATEAFF
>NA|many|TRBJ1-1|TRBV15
TGTGCCACCAGCAGACTAGAGGGGGGGGTCACTGAAGCTTTCTTT
CATSRLEGGVTEAFF
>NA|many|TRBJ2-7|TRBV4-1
TGCGCCAGCAGCCAAGTGGGGGACTTCTACGAGCAGTACTTC
CASSQVGDFYEQYF
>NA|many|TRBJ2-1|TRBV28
TGTGCCAGCAGCCTAGGGGGGGGAGGGCCTTCCTACAATGAGCAGTTCTTC
CASSLGGGGPSYNEQFF
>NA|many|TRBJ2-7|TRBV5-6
TGTGCCAGCAGCTCCCGATGGACCACCCTCCTCCGGTCGTACGAGCAGTACTTC
CASSSRWTTLLRSYEQYF
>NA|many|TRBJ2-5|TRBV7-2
TGTGCCAGCAGCTGGGGGATCCGGGAGACCCAGTACTTC
CASSWGIRETQYF